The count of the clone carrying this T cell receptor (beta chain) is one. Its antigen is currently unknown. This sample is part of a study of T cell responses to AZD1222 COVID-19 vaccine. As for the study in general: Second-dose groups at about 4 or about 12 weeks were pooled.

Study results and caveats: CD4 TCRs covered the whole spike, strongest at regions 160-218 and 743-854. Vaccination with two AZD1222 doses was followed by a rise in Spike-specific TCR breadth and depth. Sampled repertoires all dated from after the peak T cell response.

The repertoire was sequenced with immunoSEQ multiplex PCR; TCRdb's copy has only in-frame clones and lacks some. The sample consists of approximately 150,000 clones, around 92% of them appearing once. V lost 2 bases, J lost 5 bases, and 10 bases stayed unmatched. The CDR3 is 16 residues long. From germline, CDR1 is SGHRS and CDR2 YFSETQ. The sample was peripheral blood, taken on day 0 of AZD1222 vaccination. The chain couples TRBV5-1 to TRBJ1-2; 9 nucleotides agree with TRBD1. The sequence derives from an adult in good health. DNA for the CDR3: TGCGCCAGCAGCTTCCCCTCCCCGACAGGGGGTTATGGCTACACCTTC. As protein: CASSFPSPTGGYGYTF.